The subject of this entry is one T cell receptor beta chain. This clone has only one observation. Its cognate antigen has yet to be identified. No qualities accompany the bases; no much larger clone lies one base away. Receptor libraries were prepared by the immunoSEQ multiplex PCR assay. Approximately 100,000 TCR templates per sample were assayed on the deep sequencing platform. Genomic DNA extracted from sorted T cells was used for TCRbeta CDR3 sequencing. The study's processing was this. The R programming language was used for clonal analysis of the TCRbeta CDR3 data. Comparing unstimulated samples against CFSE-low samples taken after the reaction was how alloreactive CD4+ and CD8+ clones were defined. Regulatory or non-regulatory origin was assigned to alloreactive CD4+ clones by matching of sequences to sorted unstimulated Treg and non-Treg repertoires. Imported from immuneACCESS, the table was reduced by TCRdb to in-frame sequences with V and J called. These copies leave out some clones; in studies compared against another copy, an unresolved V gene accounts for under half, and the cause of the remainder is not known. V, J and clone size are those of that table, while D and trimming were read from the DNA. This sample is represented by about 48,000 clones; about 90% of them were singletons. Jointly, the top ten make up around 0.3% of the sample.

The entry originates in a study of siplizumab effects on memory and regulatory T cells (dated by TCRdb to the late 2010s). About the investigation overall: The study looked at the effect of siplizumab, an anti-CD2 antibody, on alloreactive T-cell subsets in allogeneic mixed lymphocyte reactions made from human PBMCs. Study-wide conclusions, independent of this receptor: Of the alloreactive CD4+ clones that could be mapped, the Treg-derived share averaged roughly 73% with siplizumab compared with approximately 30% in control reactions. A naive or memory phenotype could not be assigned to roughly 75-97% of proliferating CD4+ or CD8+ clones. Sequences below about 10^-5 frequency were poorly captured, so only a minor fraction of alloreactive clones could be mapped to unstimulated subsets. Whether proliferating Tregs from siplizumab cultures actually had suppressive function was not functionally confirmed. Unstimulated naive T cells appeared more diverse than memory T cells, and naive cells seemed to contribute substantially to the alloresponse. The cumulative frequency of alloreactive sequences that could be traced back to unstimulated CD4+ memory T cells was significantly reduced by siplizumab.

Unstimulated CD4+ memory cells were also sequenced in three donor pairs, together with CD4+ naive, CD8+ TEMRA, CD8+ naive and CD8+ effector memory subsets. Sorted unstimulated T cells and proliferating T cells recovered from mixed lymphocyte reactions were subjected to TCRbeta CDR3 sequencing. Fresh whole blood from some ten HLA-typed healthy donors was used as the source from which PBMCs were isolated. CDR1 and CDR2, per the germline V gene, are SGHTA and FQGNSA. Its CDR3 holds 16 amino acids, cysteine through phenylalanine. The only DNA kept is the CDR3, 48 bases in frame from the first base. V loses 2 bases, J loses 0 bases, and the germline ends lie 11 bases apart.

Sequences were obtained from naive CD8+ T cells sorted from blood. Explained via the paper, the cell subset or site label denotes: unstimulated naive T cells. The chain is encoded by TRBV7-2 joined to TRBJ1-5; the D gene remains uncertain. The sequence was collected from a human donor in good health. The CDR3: CASSLYGHYSNQPQHF. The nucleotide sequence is TGTGCCAGCAGCTTATATGGTCATTATAGCAATCAGCCCCAGCATTTT.